This passage covers 24 T cell receptor beta chains from one sample sequenced in a study of T cells in Graves' hyperthyroidism and ophthalmopathy. The source material, RNA transcripts, was used to amplify TCR beta CDR3 regions. Initially, a first-round RT-PCR of the TCR CDR3 employed the HTBI primer set. TCRdb ran MiXCR on the multiplex PCR reads and lists one entry per CDR3 protein. The profile covers under 350,000 distinct CDR3 sequences, with around 23% appearing a single time and roughly 52% taken by the ten largest. Sequencing was done on a sample of blood. Receptor source: a woman in her fifties or sixties with Graves' hyperthyroidism.

V usage is TRBV11-2 and J usage is TRBJ2-7; 11 nucleotides line up with TRBD1. Germline lookup yields CDR1 SGHAT and CDR2 FQNNGV. V shed 5 bases and J 6 bases; nucleotides not matched to a gene: 24. This CDR3 comprises 20 residues. The CDR3 protein is CASSQRMGQGDREGRIEQYF. In DNA, the CDR3 is TGTGCCAGCAGCCAGCGGATGGGACAGGGGGACCGGGAGGGCCGGATCGAGCAGTACTTC.

This clonotype came up a few times. The chain carries TRBV7-2 and TRBJ1-1; D uncertain. Trimming shortened V by 5 bases and J by 1 base, and 14 bases separated the two germline ends. From germline, CDR1 is SGHTA and CDR2 FQGNSA. The CDR3 spans 15 residues. This CDR3 reads CASSQEPRWNTEAFF. The CDR3 coding sequence is TGTGCCAGCAGCCAAGAACCTAGGTGGAACACTGAAGCTTTCTTT.

The genes are TRBV11-1 and TRBJ2-7, with 9 bases identical to TRBD2. CDR3 size: 15 residues. J lost 0 bases, V lost 5 bases, and 5 bases had no gene match. Germline CDR1 is SGHAT and CDR2 is FQDESV (reference sequence). CDR3 DNA: TGTGCCAGCAGCCCAAGTAGCGGGGGCTCCTACGAGCAGTACTTC. Amino acid sequence: CASSPSSGGSYEQYF.

The genes are TRBV11-2 and TRBJ2-7, with D perhaps given as TRBD1 or TRBD2 (5 bases each). The V gene lost 1 base and the J gene lost 3 bases, with 10 bases spanning the gap. Looked up from germline, CDR1 is SGHAT and CDR2 is FQNNGV. The CDR3 loop spans 14 amino acids. Here the CDR3 DNA reads TGTGCCAGCAGCTTAGGAGGGGTCATCTACGAGCAGTACTTC. The encoded protein is CASSLGGVIYEQYF.

Many counts were recorded for this clonotype. The V and J genes are TRBV20-1 and TRBJ2-5, with 8 bases aligning to TRBD2. This CDR3 contains 13 residues. The junction had 4 bases not matched to a gene; V was cut back by 7 bases and J by 0 bases. Per the germline V gene, CDR1 is DFQATT and CDR2 is SNEGSKA (reference sequence). The CDR3 is CSVKRGNQETQYF. CDR3 coding DNA: TGCAGTGTCAAGCGGGGGAACCAAGAGACCCAGTACTTC.

This clonotype was found many times. The chain employs TRBV3-1 and TRBJ1-1; D remains ambiguous. V was trimmed by 1 base and J by 1 base, leaving 10 bases between them. The CDR3 has 15 residues. The germline V gene has CDR1 LGHDT and CDR2 YNNKEL (reference sequence). The CDR3 coding sequence is TGTGCCAGCAGCCAAGGATACGGGAGGAACACTGAAGCTTTCTTT. This encodes CASSQGYGRNTEAFF.

This clonotype was recorded many times. V usage is TRBV20-1 and J usage is TRBJ2-7, with TRBD2 identical over 12 bases. V was clipped by 6 bases and J by 1 base; unmatched bases: 4. The germline CDR1 and CDR2 sequences are DFQATT and SNEGSKA (reference sequence). This CDR3 region has 14 residues. The CDR3: CSAGLAGRSYEQYF. Here the CDR3 DNA reads TGCAGTGCCGGACTAGCGGGGCGTTCCTACGAGCAGTACTTC.

The chain links TRBV5-1 to TRBJ1-3; tentatively, D is TRBD1 (6 bases). V was cut by 0 bases and J by 5 bases, with 15 bases left in between. CDR3 length equals 16 residues. CDR1 and CDR2 (germline): SGHRS, YFSETQ. DNA of the CDR3: TGCGCCAGCAGCTTGGGGGCAGGGGCACTCAGAAACACCATATATTTT. It specifies CASSLGAGALRNTIYF.

In its sample, this clonotype was seen many times. This chain links TRBV3-1 with TRBJ2-2; no firm D call. This CDR3 is built from 11 residues. Germline V gives CDR1 LGHDT, CDR2 YNNKEL (reference sequence). Trimming removed 8 bases from V and 7 bases from J, with 8 bases in between. CDR3 sequence: CASVSGGELFF. CDR3 nucleotides: TGTGCCAGCGTCTCGGGCGGGGAGCTGTTTTTT.

V and J are TRBV13 and TRBJ2-1, with 11 bases matching TRBD2. This CDR3 has 16 residues. The J segment lost 3 bases and the V segment lost 5 bases, leaving 6 bases of the junction unmatched. Germline V gene sequence: CDR1 PRHDT, CDR2 FYEKMQ (reference sequence). The CDR3 spells CASSKGLAAFYNEQFF. Written as DNA, the CDR3 is TGTGCCAGCAGCAAGGGACTAGCGGCCTTCTACAATGAGCAGTTCTTC.

J is TRBJ1-2 and V is TRBV6-4, with no clear D. Trimming removed 7 bases at V and 4 bases at J, with 13 bases between. The CDR3 length is 13 residues. Germline loops: CDR1 MRHNA, CDR2 SNTAGT. CDR3 sequence reads: CASTRPPVYGYTF. In DNA, the CDR3 is TGTGCCAGCACACGGCCCCCCGTCTATGGCTACACCTTC.

The chain joins TRBV3-1 to TRBJ1-2; no definite D call. Trimming took 4 bases from V and 4 from J, leaving 13 bases between them. Germline V gene lookup returns CDR1 LGHDT and CDR2 YNNKEL (reference sequence). The CDR3 covers 14 residues. CDR3 DNA: TGTGCCAGCAGCCCGAATGGTGGGTCCTATGGCTACACCTTC. Protein product: CASSPNGGSYGYTF.

The V gene is TRBV29-1, the J gene TRBJ2-2, with TRBD2 matching over 12 bases. CDR1 is SQVTM, CDR2 ANQGSEA, per germline. This CDR3 spans 16 amino acids. The J segment lost 2 bases and the V segment lost 2 bases, leaving 3 bases of the junction unmatched. DNA for the CDR3: TGCAGCGTTGAAATACTAGCGGGGGGCAACACCGGGGAGCTGTTTTTT. This sequence encodes CSVEILAGGNTGELFF.

In its sample, this clonotype was seen many times. This chain uses TRBV15 with TRBJ1-5; D gene ambiguous. CDR1 and CDR2 from the germline V gene are LNHNV and YYDKDF (reference sequence). V lost 2 bases and J 5 bases, leaving 7 bases between the germline ends. This CDR3 contains 13 residues. Here the CDR3 reads CATSRSTYQPQHF. For the CDR3, the DNA is TGTGCCACCAGCAGATCTACTTATCAGCCCCAGCATTTT.

The sample holds many counts of this clonotype. The rearrangement uses TRBV5-1 and TRBJ1-6, with 7 bases identical to TRBD1. V lost 2 bases to trimming and J lost 5 bases; unmatched junction nucleotides: 7. This CDR3 has 16 amino acids. Looked up from germline, CDR1 is SGHRS and CDR2 is YFSETQ. CDR3 region: CASSLSTGLDNSPLHF. The CDR3 DNA reads as TGCGCCAGCAGCTTATCGACAGGGCTTGATAATTCACCCCTCCACTTT.

About this clonotype: Its ends do not fully match the called genes, so a read error is possible. V is TRBV7-9 and J is TRBJ1-6; D unclear. Per germline, CDR1 SEHNR and CDR2 FQNEAQ (reference sequence). The CDR3 runs 11 residues. CDR3 amino acids: CASSSGVFLRF. CDR3 coding DNA: TGTGCCAGCAGCTCCGGGGTCTTCCTCCGCTTT.

This clonotype was counted many times. The V gene is TRBV7-9, the J gene TRBJ2-3; 8 nucleotides align to TRBD2. The germline V gene has CDR1 SEHNR and CDR2 FQNEAQ (reference sequence). There are 16 residues in the CDR3. Trimming removed 5 bases from V and 6 bases from J; junction bases left unmatched: 13. This chain's CDR3 is CASSHLAGRFVDTQYF. In DNA, the CDR3 is TGTGCCAGCAGCCACTTAGCGGGAAGATTCGTTGATACGCAGTATTTT. Based on the CDR3 plus reference TRBV7-9 and TRBJ2-3, the full variable domain is DTGVSQNPRHKITKRGQNVTFRCDPISEHNRLYWYRQTLGQGPEFLTYFQNEAQLEKSRLLSDRFSAERPKGSFSTLEIQRTEQGDSAMYLCASSHLAGRFVDTQYFGPGTRLTVL.

At least ten counts were recorded for this clonotype. The chain employs TRBV6-1 and TRBJ2-3, with 9 bases fitting TRBD2. CDR3 size: 19 residues. V was pared by 0 bases and J by 0 bases, with 10 bases of the junction left unmatched. Germline loops: CDR1 MNHNS, CDR2 SASEGT. The CDR3 DNA reads as TGTGCCAGCAGTGAAGCGAGAGGAGGTAGCGGGGGAAGCACAGATACGCAGTATTTT. Residues: CASSEARGGSGGSTDTQYF.

This clonotype occurred many times. V usage is TRBV7-9 and J usage is TRBJ1-5; D ambiguous. Trimming removed 5 bases from V and 6 bases from J, with 8 bases in between. This CDR3 comprises 12 residues. Germline V gives CDR1 SEHNR, CDR2 FQNEAQ (reference sequence). The CDR3 protein is CASSTIGQPQHF. The DNA for the CDR3 is TGTGCCAGCAGCACCATAGGTCAGCCCCAGCATTTT.

Of note for this clonotype: A clone one base away is much larger, so this may be a read error. The chain employs TRBV12-5 and TRBJ1-1, with D tentatively TRBD1 (5 bases). The CDR3 is 13 amino acids. Trimming removed 2 bases from V and 1 base from J, with 5 bases in between. CDR1 is LGHNT, CDR2 FRNRAP, per germline. The CDR3 DNA is TGTGCTAGTGGTTTGAGGGGGAACACTGAAGCTTTCTTT. Amino acids: CASGLRGNTEAFF.

This clonotype was seen many times. The chain is built from TRBV28 and TRBJ2-4, with D possibly being TRBD2 (5 bases). Germline CDR1 and CDR2: MDHEN and SYDVKM. This CDR3 contains 18 residues. Deletions cut 2 bases from V and 0 bases from J, with 17 bases between. The DNA for the CDR3 is TGTGCCAGCAGTTTAAGGTCTACCGGGATGCTAGCCAAAAACATTCAGTACTTC. It encodes CASSLRSTGMLAKNIQYF.

This clonotype appeared many times. The genes are TRBV10-1 and TRBJ2-1; the match to TRBD2 covers 9 bases. The germline V gene has CDR1 WNHNN and CDR2 SYGVQD (reference sequence). The CDR3 sequence is 15 residues long. The V gene end was trimmed by 3 bases and the J gene end by 7 bases; junction bases not matched to a gene: 7. CDR3 nucleotide sequence: TGCGCCAGCAGTGAACGGCGGGGGGGGTTGAATGAGCAGTTCTTC. Translating gives CASSERRGGLNEQFF.

This clonotype came up many times. V usage is TRBV11-2 and J usage is TRBJ2-3; D uncertain. Between the trimmed V and J ends, which lost 5 bases and 5 bases, there was a span of 11 bases. CDR1 is SGHAT and CDR2 is FQNNGV in the germline V gene. The length of the CDR3 is 13 residues. CDR3 DNA: TGTGCCAGCAGCCGTCCGCGCGGAGATACGCAGTATTTT. This encodes CASSRPRGDTQYF.

V is TRBV28 and J is TRBJ2-3; D is unclear. The CDR3 loop spans 11 amino acids. Germline CDR1 is MDHEN and CDR2 is SYDVKM. The V gene lost 7 bases and the J gene lost 2 bases, with 4 bases spanning the gap. CDR3 in DNA: TGTGCCAGCAAGTACACAGATACGCAGTATTTT. It codes for CASKYTDTQYF.